The 29 T cell receptor beta chains given below trace back to one sample, sequenced in a study of T-cell reconstitution after alpha-beta-depleted transplantation in children. Unique molecular identifiers tagged the TCRbeta library. One entry per CDR3 protein, called by TCRdb with MiXCR from the PCR reads. The profile shows hundreds of thousands of distinct CDR3 sequences, approximately 13% of them singletons. Source: PBMCs, mostly from graft donor cells, taken 360 days after TCRalphabeta/CD19-depleted stem cell transplant. These receptors originate from a male patient younger than 18 who had a stem cell transplant for acute myeloid leukemia, so the T cells may come from the graft donor.

This clonotype has just a few counts. An end of the junction differs from the germline gene, which may be a read error. The chain combines TRBV7-4 with TRBJ2-1, with TRBD2 matching over 9 bases. The CDR3 runs 17 residues. Germline CDR1 SGHVT, CDR2 SQSDAQ. CDR3 residues: CACSLYPGIAGAPEQFF. The CDR3 DNA follows: TGTGCCTGCAGCTTATACCCCGGGATAGCGGGAGCCCCTGAGCAGTTCTTC.

This chain uses TRBV3-1 with TRBJ2-5; D ambiguous. The CDR3 runs 13 residues. V lost 3 bases, J lost 0 bases, and 5 bases lay in between. The germline V gene encodes CDR1 LGHDT and CDR2 YNNKEL (reference sequence). CDR3 loop: CASSQSYQETQYF. CDR3 DNA: TGTGCCAGCAGCCAGAGCTACCAAGAGACCCAGTACTTC.

This clonotype was counted at least ten times. V usage is TRBV12-3 or TRBV12-4 and J usage is TRBJ2-2; D call uncertain. The germline V and J ends were trimmed by 7 bases and 2 bases, with 2 bases remaining between them. This CDR3 comprises 11 residues. Here the CDR3 DNA reads TGTGCCAGCACCAACACCGGGGAGCTGTTTTTT. Protein: CASTNTGELFF.

The rearrangement links TRBV7-3 to TRBJ2-1, with 10 bases lining up with TRBD2. The CDR3 runs 18 residues. Germline trimming cut 1 base from V and 8 bases from J; bases unmatched to any gene: 14. Germline CDR1 SGHTA, CDR2 FQGTGA. In DNA, the CDR3 is TGTGCCAGCAGCTTAAACCCCCTCGCTAGCGGGAGAGGTTATGAGCAGTTCTTC. Its translation: CASSLNPLASGRGYEQFF.

Note on this clonotype: A much bigger clone sits one base away, suggesting this may be a read error. The chain employs TRBV4-2 and TRBJ2-7; D assignment may be TRBD1 or TRBD2 (5 bases each). The V and J ends lost 4 bases and 3 bases respectively, with 10 bases between them. Germline-derived CDR1 and CDR2 are LGHNA and YNFKEQ. The CDR3 loop spans 13 amino acids. The DNA for the CDR3 is TGTGCCAGCAGCCGGGACGCCAACTACGAGCAGTACTTC. Encoded protein: CASSRDANYEQYF.

This clonotype was seen many times. J is TRBJ2-5 and V is TRBV10-3; no clear D. The CDR3 has 14 amino acids. Trimming took off 3 bases at V and 5 bases at J, with 13 bases between the two ends. In germline, CDR1 is ENHRY, CDR2 SYGVKD. The CDR3 loop reads CAISDQVGMETQYF. The CDR3 DNA sequence: TGTGCCATCAGTGATCAGGTGGGGATGGAGACCCAGTACTTC.

As regards this clonotype: This may be a read error, as it is one base from a much larger clone. This rearrangement joins TRBV20-1 to TRBJ2-7; D is possibly TRBD1 (6 bases). The CDR3 sequence is 16 residues long. Germline loops: CDR1 DFQATT, CDR2 SNEGSKA (reference sequence). This CDR3 is CIARDKIWDNLAEQYF. In DNA, the CDR3 is TGCATTGCTAGAGATAAAATTTGGGACAACCTTGCCGAGCAGTACTTC.

The chain employs TRBV20-1 and TRBJ2-2; D might be TRBD2 (6 bases). The CDR3 contains 16 residues. Trimming removed 3 bases at V and 7 bases at J, with 21 bases between. Per the germline V gene, CDR1 is DFQATT and CDR2 is SNEGSKA (reference sequence). The CDR3: CSASGLRGKEGGELFF. In nucleotides, the CDR3 is TGCAGTGCTAGCGGTCTCCGGGGGAAGGAAGGCGGGGAGCTGTTTTTT.

This rearrangement joins TRBV14 to TRBJ2-7; D unresolved. Germline V gene sequence: CDR1 SGHDN, CDR2 FVKESK. The ends were cut back, 1 base at V and 6 bases at J, with 10 bases in the middle. CDR3 length: 13 amino acids. This CDR3 reads CASSQGRTGEQYF. The CDR3 coding sequence is TGTGCCAGCAGCCAAGGTAGGACGGGCGAGCAGTACTTC.

This clonotype came up a few times. The chain carries TRBV12-3 or TRBV12-4 and TRBJ1-6, with 7 bases fitting TRBD1. The junction had 4 bases not matched to a gene; V was cut back by 3 bases and J by 5 bases. The CDR3 spans 15 residues. The CDR3 protein is CASSFRQGDNSPLHF. CDR3 nucleotide sequence: TGTGCCAGCAGTTTCAGACAGGGCGATAATTCACCCCTCCACTTT.

The genes are TRBV20-1 and TRBJ2-7, with TRBD2 matching 13 bases. V dropped 0 bases and J dropped 2; count of bases not matched to a gene: 4. Germline CDR1 is DFQATT and CDR2 is SNEGSKA (reference sequence). This CDR3 is built from 16 residues. DNA for the CDR3: TGCAGTGCTAGAGATCCGACTAGCGGGAGGCCCTACGAGCAGTACTTC. Its translation: CSARDPTSGRPYEQYF.

J is TRBJ2-7 and V is TRBV19; 10 bases fit TRBD2. The CDR3 sequence is 16 residues long. Germline values: CDR1 LNHDA, CDR2 SQIVND (reference sequence). After removal of 0 bases from V and 3 bases from J, the junction contained 5 bases not matched to a gene. The CDR3 spells CASSIDSSGSDYEQYF. CDR3 nucleotide sequence: TGTGCCAGTAGTATAGATTCTAGCGGGAGTGACTACGAGCAGTACTTC.

In this sample, this clonotype turned up many times. The V and J genes are TRBV7-9 and TRBJ2-3; 11 bases are a match to TRBD2. Germline CDR1 is SEHNR and CDR2 is FQNEAQ (reference sequence). V shed 5 bases and J 3 bases; nucleotides not matched to a gene: 4. The length of the CDR3 is 15 residues. The CDR3 here is CASSTGLAATDTQYF. DNA of the CDR3: TGTGCCAGCAGCACGGGACTAGCGGCAACAGATACGCAGTATTTT. Using reference TRBV7-9 and TRBJ2-3 for the parts outside the CDR3, the full variable domain is DTGVSQNPRHKITKRGQNVTFRCDPISEHNRLYWYRQTLGQGPEFLTYFQNEAQLEKSRLLSDRFSAERPKGSFSTLEIQRTEQGDSAMYLCASSTGLAATDTQYFGPGTRLTVL.

This clonotype was counted between two and nine times. The chain uses TRBV15 and TRBJ2-1; maybe TRBD1 (6 bases). The germline V gene has CDR1 LNHNV and CDR2 YYDKDF (reference sequence). The CDR3 extends over 14 amino acids. The germline V and J ends were trimmed by 7 bases and 1 base, with 11 bases remaining between them. The CDR3 DNA sequence: TGTGCCACCAAAACAGGGAATTCCTACAATGAGCAGTTCTTC. Amino acid sequence: CATKTGNSYNEQFF.

This clonotype was observed a few times. The CDR3 protein is CASSGGLPRIFSSYEQYF. The CDR3 DNA reads as TGTGCCAGCAGCGGGGGACTGCCGAGGATCTTTAGCTCCTACGAGCAGTACTTC. This chain connects TRBV3-1 to TRBJ2-7; TRBD2 is a possible D gene (6 bases). Per germline, CDR1 LGHDT and CDR2 YNNKEL (reference sequence). The V end was cut by 5 bases, the J end by 0 bases, with 23 bases between. The CDR3 spans 18 residues.

This clonotype was observed many times. J is TRBJ2-2 and V is TRBV28; unclear D gene. V lost 6 bases and J 1 base, leaving 6 bases between the germline ends. CDR1 is MDHEN, CDR2 SYDVKM, per germline. The CDR3 runs 13 residues. Here the CDR3 DNA reads TGTGCCAGCAGGAAAGTGAACACCGGGGAGCTGTTTTTT. Protein product: CASRKVNTGELFF.

The V and J genes are TRBV29-1 and TRBJ2-1, with 9 bases identical to TRBD2. The CDR3 covers 16 residues. Germline V gene sequence: CDR1 SQVTM, CDR2 ANQGSEA. V lost 3 bases to trimming and J lost 4 bases; unmatched junction nucleotides: 10. The CDR3 DNA is TGCAGCGTTGAGCGACCCTTAGCGGGAGTATACAATGAGCAGTTCTTC. This translates into CSVERPLAGVYNEQFF.

This clonotype was seen repeatedly, ten times or more. The chain employs TRBV28 and TRBJ2-3, with a weak D call TRBD2 (5 bases). Trimming took 8 bases from V and 0 from J, leaving 6 bases between them. The CDR3 consists of 12 residues. CDR1 and CDR2 from the germline V gene are MDHEN and SYDVKM. The CDR3 protein is CASGGSTDTQYF. The DNA for the CDR3 is TGTGCCAGCGGAGGTAGCACAGATACGCAGTATTTT.

This clonotype was counted only a few times. This chain joins TRBV7-9 and TRBJ2-1; 16 positions agree with TRBD2. The CDR3 is 17 residues long. V shed 0 bases and J 7 bases; nucleotides not matched to a gene: 3. Germline V lookup: CDR1 SEHNR, CDR2 FQNEAQ (reference sequence). CDR3 in DNA: TGTGCCAGCAGCTTAGCCCCGGGACTAGCGGGAGGGAATGAGCAGTTCTTC. This codes for CASSLAPGLAGGNEQFF.

This chain joins TRBV28 and TRBJ1-5, with a weak D call TRBD1 (5 bases). The CDR3 consists of 15 residues. Germline-derived CDR1 and CDR2 are MDHEN and SYDVKM. Trimming pared 7 bases from V and 1 base from J, leaving 14 bases between. This chain's CDR3 is CASNSPGGSNQPQHF. CDR3 nucleotides: TGTGCCAGCAACTCTCCCGGGGGGAGCAATCAGCCCCAGCATTTT.

This chain links TRBV5-1 with TRBJ2-7; 12 positions match TRBD2. J gave up 3 bases and V 4 bases, and 14 bases lay outside the gene matches. This CDR3 spans 18 amino acids. CDR1 is SGHRS, CDR2 YFSETQ, per germline. The CDR3 sequence is CASSLTLKLAGGRYEQYF. The CDR3 region has the DNA TGCGCCAGCAGCCTTACTCTTAAACTAGCGGGAGGCCGCTACGAGCAGTACTTC.

DNA of the CDR3: TGTGCCTTCAGTTCCGGCACCGCGCTGGAGGGATTACAAGAGACCCAGTACTTC. Translated, it gives CAFSSGTALEGLQETQYF. The rearrangement uses TRBV2 and TRBJ2-5; perhaps TRBD2 as D (6 bases). This CDR3 spans 18 amino acids. The V and J ends lost 11 bases and 2 bases respectively, with 30 bases between them. The germline CDR1 and CDR2 sequences are SNHLY and FYNNEI.

This clonotype occurred a few times. This chain joins TRBV7-6 and TRBJ1-6; D is uncertain. The CDR3 runs to 14 residues. V was shortened by 0 bases and J by 6 bases, with 6 bases between the two germline ends. The germline V gene has CDR1 SGHVS and CDR2 FNYEAQ. CDR3 loop: CASSLASSNSPLHF. The CDR3 region has the DNA TGTGCCAGCAGCTTAGCGAGTAGTAATTCACCCCTCCACTTT.

The chain employs TRBV7-9 and TRBJ2-7; D might be TRBD1 (5 bases). The CDR3 loop spans 17 amino acids. CDR1 is SEHNR and CDR2 is FQNEAQ in the germline V gene (reference sequence). The V end was cut by 4 bases, the J end by 2 bases, with 21 bases between. The chain's CDR3 is CASSSTKGHEIAYEQYF. In DNA, the CDR3 is TGTGCCAGCAGCTCAACAAAGGGGCATGAAATCGCCTACGAGCAGTACTTC.

This clonotype has just a few counts. The chain combines TRBV25-1 with TRBJ2-3, with 9 bases fitting TRBD2. From germline, CDR1 is MGHDK and CDR2 SYGVNS. V lost 4 bases, J lost 1 base, and 9 bases stayed unmatched. The CDR3 consists of 17 residues. The CDR3 protein is CASSAYGGRGRTDTQYF. In nucleotides, the CDR3 is TGTGCCAGCAGTGCCTACGGCGGGAGGGGACGCACAGATACGCAGTATTTT.

This clonotype has a count of ten or more. The junction departs from the called germline gene at one end, perhaps through a read error. The chain employs TRBV28 and TRBJ2-7; D is possibly TRBD1 or TRBD2 (5 bases each). This CDR3 comprises 13 residues. Germline values: CDR1 MDHEN, CDR2 SYDVKM. In nucleotides, the CDR3 is TGCGCCAGCAGCCTTGGGACGGTCTACGAGCAGTACTTC. Residues: CASSLGTVYEQYF.

The chain combines TRBV6-1 with TRBJ2-7, with TRBD2 matching over 7 bases. Germline V gene sequence: CDR1 MNHNS, CDR2 SASEGT. The CDR3 is 15 residues long. The trim removed 7 bases at V and 0 bases at J, leaving 9 bases unmatched. The CDR3 protein is CASNPSSGSSYEQYF. Here the CDR3 DNA reads TGTGCCAGCAACCCATCTAGCGGAAGCTCCTACGAGCAGTACTTC.

Only a few counts were recorded for this clonotype. The rearrangement links TRBV6-6 to TRBJ2-7, with 10 nucleotides matching TRBD1. CDR1 is MNHNY and CDR2 is SVGAGI in the germline V gene (reference sequence). V was clipped by 6 bases and J by 3 bases; unmatched bases: 11. The length of the CDR3 is 16 residues. The chain's CDR3 is CASRRGQGYSGYEQYF. CDR3 in DNA: TGTGCCAGCAGGAGGGGACAGGGGTATTCCGGCTACGAGCAGTACTTC.

This clonotype has just a few counts. The chain couples TRBV10-3 to TRBJ2-5; D is possibly TRBD1 (6 bases). Trimming removed 8 bases at V and 5 bases at J, with 12 bases between. Germline values: CDR1 ENHRY, CDR2 SYGVKD. The length of the CDR3 is 12 residues. The CDR3 nucleotides read TGTGCCATCTCCTTGGGGGCGGAGACCCAGTACTTC. Amino acids: CAISLGAETQYF.